Given below is one TCR beta chain in context. Its antigen is undetermined. Donors came from a validation cohort of over a hundred subjects, distinct from the first 666-subject cohort. Repertoires were generated with immunoSEQ multiplex PCR, while TCRdb's copy carries only in-frame clones and drops some. Here the sample spans about 160,000 clones, about 90% being singletons. This specimen comes from a study of cytomegalovirus exposure and HLA in healthy donors. At the level of the study: The roughly 130 validation repertoires, a later analysis reported, used the same platform as the roughly 700 repertoires from the first cohort.

General observations from the study: Reports indicated that the classifier achieved high specificity and sensitivity in diagnosing cytomegalovirus status. Overall, around 150 TCR beta chains were annotated as cytomegalovirus-associated.

Germline V gives CDR1 MNHEY, CDR2 SVGAGI. V gave up 5 bases and J gave up 6 bases, with 17 bases separating them. This CDR3 contains 15 residues. This TCR was recovered from a woman under 30 in good health and CMV-seropositive. The J gene is TRBJ2-1, the V gene TRBV6-5, with D possibly TRBD2 on 6 matching bases. The material sequenced was PBMCs. The CDR3 DNA follows: TGTGCCAGCAGTAACCCCGGTGGAGCGGGCAATGAGCAGTTCTTC. This translates into CASSNPGGAGNEQFF.